This entry features one TCR beta chain sequence. Its antigen is not identified. Drawing of peripheral blood yielded about 9.7 milliliters from each donor. Isolation per sample recovered at least 7 million PBMCs. The V end lost 7 bases, the J end lost 11 bases, and 19 bases lay between the germline ends. The CDR3 consists of 13 residues. Germline lookup yields CDR1 MDHEN and CDR2 SYDVKM. Then a second PCR, running about 7 to 11 cycles, was carried out with a sample-barcoded 5' primer and a J-beta primer mix. Via MiXCR, TCRdb re-called the 5' RACE reads, giving one row per CDR3 protein. This table holds about 1.8 million distinct CDR3 sequences, 49% found once. These data are taken from a study of blood T cells in healthy people across ages. Study-wide findings and caveats: Across samples, TCR beta diversity tracked strongly with naive T cell percentage. CMV infection status of these donors was not known.

The chain joins TRBV28 to TRBJ2-3; weak D call: TRBD2 (6 bases). The origin of this receptor is a woman in her forties in good health. Sequencing used blood. This CDR3 reads CASTPRPGLMQYF. In DNA form, the CDR3 reads TGTGCCAGCACCCCAAGACCGGGACTCATGCAGTATTTT.